This T cell receptor (beta chain) was captured by sequencing in a study of blood T cells in healthy people across ages. Study-level points and caveats: When one million T cells were used, diversity estimates were thought to be underestimates.

About this clonotype itself: Its antigen is not known.

This CDR3 spans 13 amino acids. Germline CDR1 DFQATT, CDR2 SNEGSKA (reference sequence). PCR was performed a second time for roughly 7 to 12 cycles using a sample-barcoded 5' primer and a J-beta primer mix. In TCRdb, the 5' RACE reads were re-called with MiXCR into one record per CDR3 protein. The profile covers about 1.4 million distinct CDR3 sequences, with around 59% appearing a single time and roughly 6.3% taken by the ten largest. This sequence was found in a man in his late teens or twenties in good health. This chain uses TRBV20-1 with TRBJ2-4; the match to TRBD1 covers 9 bases. The end of the DNA aligns better with TRBJ2-7, so the J call may be wrong. The material sequenced was blood. CDR3 loop: CSAFGQGTGEQYF. CDR3 in DNA: TGCAGTGCCTTCGGACAGGGGACAGGCGAGCAGTACTTC.